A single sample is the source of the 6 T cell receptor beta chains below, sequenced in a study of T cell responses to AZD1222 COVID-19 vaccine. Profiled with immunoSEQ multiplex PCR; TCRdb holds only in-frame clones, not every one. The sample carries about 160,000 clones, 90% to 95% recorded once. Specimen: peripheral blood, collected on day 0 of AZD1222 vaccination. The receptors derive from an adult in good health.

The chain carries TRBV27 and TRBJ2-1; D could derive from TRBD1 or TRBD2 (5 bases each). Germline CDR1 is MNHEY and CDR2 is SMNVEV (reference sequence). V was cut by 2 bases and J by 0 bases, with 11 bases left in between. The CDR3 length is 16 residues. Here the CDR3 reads CASSLHGGTSYNEQFF. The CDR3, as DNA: TGTGCCAGCAGTTTACATGGGGGAACCTCCTACAATGAGCAGTTCTTC.

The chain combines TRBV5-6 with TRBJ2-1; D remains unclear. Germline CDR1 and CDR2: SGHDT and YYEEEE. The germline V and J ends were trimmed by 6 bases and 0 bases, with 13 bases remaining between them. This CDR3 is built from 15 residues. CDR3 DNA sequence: TGTGCCAGCACCTTCGACGACCTCTCCTACAATGAGCAGTTCTTC. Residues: CASTFDDLSYNEQFF.

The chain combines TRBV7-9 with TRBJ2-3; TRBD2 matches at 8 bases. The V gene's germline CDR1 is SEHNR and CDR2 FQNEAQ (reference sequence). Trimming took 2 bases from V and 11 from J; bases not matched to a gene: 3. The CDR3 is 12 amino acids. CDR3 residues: CASSLLAGRQYF. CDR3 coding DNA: TGTGCCAGCAGCTTACTAGCGGGCAGGCAGTATTTT. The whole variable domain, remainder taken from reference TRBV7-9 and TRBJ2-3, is DTGVSQNPRHKITKRGQNVTFRCDPISEHNRLYWYRQTLGQGPEFLTYFQNEAQLEKSRLLSDRFSAERPKGSFSTLEIQRTEQGDSAMYLCASSLLAGRQYFGPGTRLTVL.

The CDR3 loop reads CASSPQGAGPGNSPLHF. CDR3 bases: TGTGCCAGCAGCCCCCAAGGTGCCGGACCGGGGAATTCACCCCTCCACTTT. The V gene is TRBV7-9, the J gene TRBJ1-6; D call uncertain. V was pared by 5 bases and J by 7 bases, with 21 bases between. This CDR3 has 17 amino acids. The germline gives CDR1 SEHNR, CDR2 FQNEAQ (reference sequence).

As DNA, the CDR3 is TGTGCCAGCAGCCAGGATAGGTTCCCTGAAGCTTTCTTT. It specifies CASSQDRFPEAFF. J is TRBJ1-1 and V is TRBV5-6; D not resolved. Germline V gene lookup returns CDR1 SGHDT and CDR2 YYEEEE. V lost 4 bases and J lost 6, with 13 bases in between. The CDR3 is 13 amino acids.

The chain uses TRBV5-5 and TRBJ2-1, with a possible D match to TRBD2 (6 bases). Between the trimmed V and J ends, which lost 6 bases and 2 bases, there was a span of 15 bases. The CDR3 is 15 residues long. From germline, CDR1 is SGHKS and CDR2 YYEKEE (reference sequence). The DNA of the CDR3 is TGTGCCAGCACTTGGGTCGGGGGAACCTACAATGAGCAGTTCTTC. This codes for CASTWVGGTYNEQFF.